The 3 T cell receptor beta chains reported below all come from one sample, sequenced in a study of vaccination effects on CD4 cells after COVID-19. TCRdb's copy holds only in-frame clones and misses some; the assay was immunoSEQ multiplex PCR. Of 10,000 to 13,000 clones in the sample, 74% are singletons; the top ten hold about 24%. ViraFEST assay sequencing came after antigen-specific CD4+ T cells were expanded with viral peptide pools. Scientists isolated CD4+ T cells after an approximately 10-day culture period ended. These receptors' targets are unknown. This specimen consisted of CD4+ T cells from PBMCs cultured with HCoV-229E spike peptides, obtained before COVID-19 vaccination. The receptors were gathered from a human donor who received a COVID-19 vaccine.

V and J are TRBV7-2 and TRBJ2-7; D could derive from TRBD1 or TRBD2 (5 bases each). The CDR3 is 14 amino acids. Germline CDR1 reads SGHTA; CDR2 reads FQGNSA. Trimming removed 4 bases at V and 4 bases at J, with 14 bases between. The CDR3: CASSSGRGTYEQYF. CDR3 DNA: TGTGCCAGCAGCTCGGGAAGGGGCACATACGAGCAGTACTTC.

This chain joins TRBV5-1 and TRBJ1-4; TRBD1 matches at 7 bases. The CDR3 sequence is 15 residues long. V was clipped by 7 bases and J by 5 bases; unmatched bases: 11. Germline V gene sequence: CDR1 SGHRS, CDR2 YFSETQ. The CDR3 sequence: CASGDPTGANEKLFF. CDR3 DNA sequence: TGCGCCAGCGGCGATCCTACAGGGGCCAATGAAAAACTGTTTTTT.

The CDR3 DNA is TGTGCCAGCAGCTTGGCCGAAACCCTGTCGCAGTTCTTC. Translated, it gives CASSLAETLSQFF. The chain is built from TRBV5-5 and TRBJ2-1; no clear D. Per the germline V gene, CDR1 is SGHKS and CDR2 is YYEKEE (reference sequence). Trimming took 0 bases from V and 12 from J, leaving 13 bases between them. The CDR3 contains 13 residues.